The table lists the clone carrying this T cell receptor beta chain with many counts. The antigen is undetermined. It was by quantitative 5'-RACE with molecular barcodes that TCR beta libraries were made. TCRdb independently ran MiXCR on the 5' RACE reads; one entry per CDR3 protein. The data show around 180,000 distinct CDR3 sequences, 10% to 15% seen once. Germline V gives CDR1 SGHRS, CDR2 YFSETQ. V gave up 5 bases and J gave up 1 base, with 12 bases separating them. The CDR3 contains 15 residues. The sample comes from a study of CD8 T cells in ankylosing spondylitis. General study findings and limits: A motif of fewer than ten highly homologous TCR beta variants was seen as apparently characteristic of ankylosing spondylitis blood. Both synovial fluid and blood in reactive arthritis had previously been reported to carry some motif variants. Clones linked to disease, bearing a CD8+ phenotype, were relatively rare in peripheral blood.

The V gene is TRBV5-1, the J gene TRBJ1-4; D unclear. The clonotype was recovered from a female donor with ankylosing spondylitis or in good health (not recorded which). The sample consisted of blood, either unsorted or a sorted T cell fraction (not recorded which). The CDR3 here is CASRAETITNEKLFF. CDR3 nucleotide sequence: TGCGCCAGCAGAGCCGAAACGATAACTAATGAAAAACTGTTTTTT.